A single sample gave rise to the 28 T cell receptor beta chains below, sequenced in a study of blood T cell repertoires in COVID-19. Profiled with immunoSEQ multiplex PCR; TCRdb holds only in-frame clones, not every one. The sample gives roughly 250,000 clones, around 85% of which show up once; roughly 4% is in the top ten. The sequencing input was PBMCs or T cells enriched from blood (not recorded which). The origin of the receptors is a woman in her 30s who had recovered from COVID-19.

This clone was seen a single time. The chain recombines TRBV5-1 with TRBJ1-1, with D hard to call. The germline gives CDR1 SGHRS, CDR2 YFSETQ. CDR3 length: 14 residues. The V gene lost 0 bases and the J gene lost 6 bases, with 12 bases spanning the gap. CDR3 sequence reads: CASSLGAGPAEAFF. The DNA for the CDR3 is TGCGCCAGCAGCTTGGGGGCGGGCCCCGCTGAAGCTTTCTTT. The full variable domain, in which reference TRBV5-1 and TRBJ1-1 provide the parts outside the CDR3, is KAGVTQTPRYLIKTRGQQVTLSCSPISGHRSVSWYQQTPGQGLQFLFEYFSETQRNKGNFPGRFSGRQFSNSRSEMNVSTLELGDSALYLCASSLGAGPAEAFFGQGTRLTVV.

V gene TRBV5-8 combines with J gene TRBJ1-1; 7 nucleotides match TRBD1. CDR1 SGHTS and CDR2 YDEGEE come from the germline V gene. This CDR3 region has 13 residues. V lost 0 bases to trimming and J lost 6 bases; unmatched junction nucleotides: 2. The DNA of the CDR3 is TGTGCCAGCAGCTTGGGGGACAGTCCTGAAGCTTTCTTT. It codes for CASSLGDSPEAFF.

A few counts support this clone. The chain combines TRBV5-6 with TRBJ1-2; tentatively, D is TRBD1 (6 bases). The CDR3 contains 15 residues. V lost 0 bases and J 8 bases, leaving 17 bases between the germline ends. Germline values: CDR1 SGHDT, CDR2 YYEEEE. In nucleotides, the CDR3 is TGTGCCAGCAGCTTGGACAGGGTGGGGGGGGACGGCTACACCTTC. Translating it yields CASSLDRVGGDGYTF.

The chain combines TRBV20-1 with TRBJ1-5; D is undetermined. In germline, CDR1 is DFQATT, CDR2 SNEGSKA (reference sequence). The CDR3 runs 14 residues. Trimming removed 3 bases from V and 0 bases from J, with 9 bases in between. CDR3 in amino acids: CSASSAYSNQPQHF. CDR3 sequence (DNA): TGCAGTGCTAGTTCAGCGTATAGCAATCAGCCCCAGCATTTT.

This rearrangement joins TRBV28 to TRBJ2-3, with 9 positions matching TRBD1. Germline CDR1 reads MDHEN; CDR2 reads SYDVKM. This CDR3 comprises 18 residues. After removal of 4 bases from V and 0 bases from J, the junction contained 11 bases not matched to a gene. The CDR3 is CASSSIGTGRGSTDTQYF. The CDR3 coding sequence is TGTGCCAGCAGTTCGATTGGGACAGGGAGGGGGAGCACAGATACGCAGTATTTT.

The chain is built from TRBV30 and TRBJ1-2, with D perhaps TRBD1 (5 bases). This CDR3 has 13 amino acids. In germline, CDR1 is GTSNPN, CDR2 SVGIG (reference sequence). V dropped 4 bases and J dropped 8 bases, with 17 bases sitting between them. The chain's CDR3 is CAWKAGGAQGYTF. The CDR3 DNA is TGTGCCTGGAAGGCAGGAGGGGCTCAGGGCTACACCTTC. Full variable domain (remainder filled in from reference TRBV30 and TRBJ1-2): SQTIHQWPATLVQPVGSPLSLECTVEGTSNPNLYWYRQAAGRGLQLLFYSVGIGQISSEVPQNLSASRPQDRQFILSSKKLLLSDSGFYLCAWKAGGAQGYTFGSGTRLTVV.

The chain joins TRBV3-1 (or the pseudogene TRBV3-2) to TRBJ1-3; D remains unclear. Deletions cut 7 bases from V and 3 bases from J, with 13 bases between. This CDR3 comprises 14 residues. Looked up from germline, CDR1 is LGHDT and CDR2 is YNNKEL (reference sequence). CDR3 nucleotide sequence: TGTGCCAGCACCCAGAGGGCGGTTGGAAACACCATATATTTT. Its translation is CASTQRAVGNTIYF.

This chain joins TRBV2 and TRBJ1-3; 7 nucleotides line up with TRBD1. CDR1 is SNHLY and CDR2 is FYNNEI in the germline V gene. The CDR3 has 17 residues. J was trimmed by 0 bases and V by 10 bases; bases with no gene match: 15. In DNA, the CDR3 is TGTGCCACAGGGAGATGGACAGGCTTTAGCTCTGGAAACACCATATATTTT. Protein sequence: CATGRWTGFSSGNTIYF. Based on the CDR3 plus reference TRBV2 and TRBJ1-3, the full variable domain is EPEVTQTPSHQVTQMGQEVILRCVPISNHLYFYWYRQILGQKVEFLVSFYNNEISEKSEIFDDQFSVERPDGSNFTLKIRSTKLEDSAMYFCATGRWTGFSSGNTIYFGEGSWLTVV.

The CDR3 reads CASSYEWGGSTEAFF. Here the CDR3 DNA reads TGTGCCAGCAGCTACGAGTGGGGGGGCAGCACTGAAGCTTTCTTT. The chain is built from TRBV5-5 and TRBJ1-1, with D possibly matching TRBD1 (6 bases). The CDR3 has 15 amino acids. Germline V gives CDR1 SGHKS, CDR2 YYEKEE (reference sequence). The V and J ends lost 3 bases and 4 bases respectively, with 16 bases between them.

The chain is built from TRBV5-4 and TRBJ1-2; 8 bases match TRBD1. The CDR3 has 14 amino acids. J lost 8 bases, V lost 3 bases, and 9 bases had no gene match. CDR1 is SGHNT, CDR2 YYREEE, per germline (reference sequence). The CDR3 DNA is TGTGCCAGCAGCTCATATCGGACAGGGCTGGGCTACACCTTC. Protein product: CASSSYRTGLGYTF.

The chain couples TRBV5-6 to TRBJ2-4, with D uncertain. The germline V and J ends were trimmed by 6 bases and 7 bases, with 26 bases remaining between them. This CDR3 is 17 amino acids long. Germline CDR1 reads SGHDT; CDR2 reads YYEEEE. Here the CDR3 reads CASTVFLFSQTRNIQYF. CDR3 DNA sequence: TGTGCCAGCACCGTATTCCTCTTCTCTCAAACCCGGAACATTCAGTACTTC.

The chain combines TRBV2 with TRBJ2-1; tentative D call: TRBD2 (6 bases). V was pared by 2 bases and J by 0 bases, with 11 bases between. Germline loops: CDR1 SNHLY, CDR2 FYNNEI. The CDR3 loop spans 16 amino acids. In nucleotides, the CDR3 is TGTGCCAGCAGTGAATACGCGGGGAGCTCCTACAATGAGCAGTTCTTC. Amino acid sequence: CASSEYAGSSYNEQFF.

The chain couples TRBV5-4 to TRBJ2-3, with D perhaps TRBD2 (5 bases). Germline V lookup: CDR1 SGHNT, CDR2 YYREEE (reference sequence). Deletions cut 2 bases from V and 3 bases from J, with 16 bases between. The CDR3 is made up of 16 amino acids. CDR3 nucleotide sequence: TGTGCCAGCAGCTTAGAACTAGGCTCTCTTACAGATACGCAGTATTTT. It specifies CASSLELGSLTDTQYF.

The V and J genes are TRBV3-1 (or the pseudogene TRBV3-2) and TRBJ1-1, with D maybe TRBD1 (6 bases). This CDR3 is built from 14 residues. CDR1 and CDR2 (germline): LGHDT, YNNKEL (reference sequence). Trimming shortened V by 4 bases and J by 4 bases, and 13 bases separated the two germline ends. The CDR3 region is CASSRVGASTEAFF. In DNA form, the CDR3 reads TGTGCCAGCAGCCGAGTGGGGGCGTCCACTGAAGCTTTCTTT.

For the CDR3, the DNA is TGTGCCAGCAGTTTGGGGGGATCAGGGAGCAATCAGCCCCAGCATTTT. Protein: CASSLGGSGSNQPQHF. The gene calls are TRBV28 and TRBJ1-5; possible D gene TRBD1, 5 bases. The CDR3 has 16 amino acids. CDR1 and CDR2 (germline): MDHEN, SYDVKM. V lost 3 bases to trimming and J lost 1 base, with 13 bases between them.

This clone has just one count. The CDR3 reads CAVRAAEAFF. The CDR3 nucleotides read TGTGCCGTCAGGGCCGCGGAAGCTTTCTTT. The chain combines TRBV30 with TRBJ1-1; a possible D gene is TRBD1 (5 bases). V lost 8 bases, J lost 8 bases, and 12 bases lay in between. The CDR3 has 10 residues. From germline, CDR1 is GTSNPN and CDR2 SVGIG (reference sequence). The full variable domain, its missing parts supplied by reference TRBV30 and TRBJ1-1, is SQTIHQWPATLVQPVGSPLSLECTVEGTSNPNLYWYRQAAGRGLQLLFYSVGIGQISSEVPQNLSASRPQDRQFILSSKKLLLSDSGFYLCAVRAAEAFFGQGTRLTVV.

The rearrangement uses TRBV5-5 and TRBJ1-2; maybe TRBD1 (6 bases). V lost 4 bases and J lost 2, with 9 bases in between. The germline V gene encodes CDR1 SGHKS and CDR2 YYEKEE (reference sequence). The CDR3 covers 13 residues. CDR3 region: CASSPDRNYGYTF. Here the CDR3 DNA reads TGTGCCAGCAGCCCGGACAGAAACTATGGCTACACCTTC.

J is TRBJ2-1 and V is TRBV2; TRBD2 agrees at 10 bases. Germline CDR1 reads SNHLY; CDR2 reads FYNNEI. The CDR3 loop spans 14 amino acids. V dropped 10 bases and J dropped 5; count of bases not matched to a gene: 8. The CDR3 bases are TGTGCCACCCGCACTAGCGGGAACGACAATGAGCAGTTCTTC. Its protein product is CATRTSGNDNEQFF. Complete variable domain (other parts from reference TRBV2 and TRBJ2-1): EPEVTQTPSHQVTQMGQEVILRCVPISNHLYFYWYRQILGQKVEFLVSFYNNEISEKSEIFDDQFSVERPDGSNFTLKIRSTKLEDSAMYFCATRTSGNDNEQFFGPGTRLTVL.

CDR3 residues: CASSQRGFGPYGYTF. The CDR3, as DNA: TGTGCCAGCAGCCAAAGGGGATTTGGACCTTATGGCTACACCTTC. The chain couples TRBV14 to TRBJ1-2; D possibly corresponds to TRBD1 (5 bases). Germline V gene lookup returns CDR1 SGHDN and CDR2 FVKESK. V dropped 2 bases and J dropped 5 bases, with 15 bases sitting between them. The CDR3 totals 15 residues.

V and J are TRBV20-1 and TRBJ1-5, with D perhaps TRBD1 (5 bases). The length of the CDR3 is 13 residues. Germline lookup yields CDR1 DFQATT and CDR2 SNEGSKA (reference sequence). The V end lost 3 bases, the J end lost 2 bases, and 8 bases lay between the germline ends. The CDR3 region is CSASEGGNQPQHF. The CDR3 nucleotides read TGCAGTGCTAGTGAAGGGGGCAATCAGCCCCAGCATTTT.

The chain links TRBV27 to TRBJ2-7, with a tentative D call TRBD2 (6 bases). The CDR3 runs to 14 residues. The V and J ends lost 0 bases and 1 base respectively, with 7 bases between them. The germline CDR1 and CDR2 sequences are MNHEY and SMNVEV (reference sequence). Here the CDR3 DNA reads TGTGCCAGCAGTTTATCGGGGAGGTCCTACGAGCAGTACTTC. Translation: CASSLSGRSYEQYF.

The chain has TRBV10-2 and TRBJ1-1, with D unresolved. V was cut by 7 bases and J by 1 base, with 13 bases left in between. The CDR3 loop spans 14 amino acids. Germline values: CDR1 WSHSY, CDR2 SAAADI. In DNA, the CDR3 is TGCGCCAGCACCGGTTCGAGGTCGAACACTGAAGCTTTCTTT. Amino acids: CASTGSRSNTEAFF.

V is TRBV10-1 and J is TRBJ2-7; D unresolved. V lost 8 bases and J lost 3, with 11 bases in between. The CDR3 sequence is 12 residues long. CDR1 and CDR2 from the germline V gene are WNHNN and SYGVQD (reference sequence). The CDR3 DNA sequence: TGCGCCAGCGGTCGAACCTACTACGAGCAGTACTTC. Its protein product is CASGRTYYEQYF.

V usage is TRBV28 and J usage is TRBJ2-7; 7 positions agree with TRBD1. This CDR3 has 16 residues. Germline CDR1 MDHEN, CDR2 SYDVKM. The V segment lost 5 bases and the J segment 2 bases; nucleotides outside the gene matches: 12. CDR3 sequence: CASSPRQGLGTYEQYF. As DNA, the CDR3 is TGTGCCAGCAGTCCCAGACAGGGTTTGGGTACCTACGAGCAGTACTTC.

V is TRBV29-1 and J is TRBJ1-2, with TRBD1 matching 8 bases. CDR3 size: 13 residues. Germline CDR1 reads SQVTM; CDR2 reads ANQGSEA. Trimming removed 6 bases from V and 4 bases from J; junction bases left unmatched: 7. The CDR3 loop reads CSVQDRAGYGYTF. In nucleotides, the CDR3 is TGCAGCGTCCAGGACAGGGCGGGCTATGGCTACACCTTC.

The chain uses TRBV7-9 and TRBJ1-1, with TRBD1 matching over 9 bases. The ends lost 5 bases at V and 5 bases at J; junction bases unmatched: 9. Germline CDR1 reads SEHNR; CDR2 reads FQNEAQ (reference sequence). The CDR3 spans 15 residues. The CDR3 region has the DNA TGTGCCAGCAGCCCGGACAGGGGCGTTTGGACTGAAGCTTTCTTT. Residues: CASSPDRGVWTEAFF.

This clone was observed a single time. V is TRBV28 and J is TRBJ2-2; a possible D gene is TRBD2 (6 bases). The CDR3 contains 18 residues. The V gene lost 5 bases and the J gene lost 0 bases, with 19 bases spanning the gap. CDR1 is MDHEN, CDR2 SYDVKM, per germline. CDR3 nucleotide sequence: TGTGCCAGCAGTCCCCCGACTAGAAAGGTATCGAACACCGGGGAGCTGTTTTTT. It translates to CASSPPTRKVSNTGELFF.

V and J are TRBV18 and TRBJ2-1; tentative D call: TRBD2 (5 bases). V was clipped by 3 bases and J by 5 bases, with 14 bases between them. The CDR3 has 15 amino acids. The germline V gene has CDR1 KGHSH and CDR2 LQKENI. The CDR3 DNA follows: TGTGCCAGCTCACCCGGGATAAGTAGTAACAATGAGCAGTTCTTC. Its protein is CASSPGISSNNEQFF.